A single sample gave rise to the 21 T cell receptor beta chains below, sequenced in a study of follicular helper T cells after annual influenza vaccination. The assay was immunoSEQ multiplex PCR, and TCRdb's table has in-frame clones only and misses some. The sample includes 25,000 to 35,000 clones, roughly 80% of them seen just once. Noted time point: 2014-2015 season, pre-vaccination. Sequenced here: CXCR5+ CD38- circulating T follicular helper cells from blood, sampled on the day of influenza vaccination. Subset of the sample: circulating Tfh, non-naive CD4+CXCR5+PD-1+ (ICOS+CD38+ or ICOS-CD38-). The receptors come from an adult who received the influenza vaccine.

Concerning this clone itself: One junction end does not reproduce the germline sequence, and a read error may be involved. This sample includes further DNA sequences coding for the same CDR3. The CDR3 protein is CASSPRTGDTEAFF. DNA for the CDR3: TGTGCCAGCAGCCCCAGAACAGGGGACACTGAAGCCTTCTTT. The chain couples TRBV7-9 to TRBJ1-1; 7 bases are shared with TRBD1. This CDR3 region has 14 residues. CDR1 and CDR2 (germline): SEHNR, FQNEAQ (reference sequence).

This clone was counted a few times. Different DNA sequences within this sample yield the same CDR3. The chain has TRBV18 and TRBJ1-3, with D uncertain. The CDR3 totals 16 residues. V was pared by 1 base and J by 0 bases, with 10 bases between. Germline CDR1 is KGHSH and CDR2 is LQKENI. The CDR3 reads CASSPQAGSSGNTIYF. The CDR3 DNA is TGTGCCAGCTCACCACAGGCGGGTAGCTCTGGAAACACCATATATTTT.

V and J are TRBV4-1 and TRBJ2-3; D is perhaps TRBD1 (6 bases). Trimming stripped 0 bases from V and 1 base from J, with 11 bases between. The CDR3 sequence is 16 residues long. The germline V gene encodes CDR1 MGHRA and CDR2 YSYEKL. The CDR3, as DNA: TGCGCCAGCAGCCAAGATTCGGCAGGGGGCACAGATACGCAGTATTTT. Its protein product is CASSQDSAGGTDTQYF.

This chain connects TRBV27 to TRBJ1-4; TRBD1 agrees at 9 bases. Germline CDR1 MNHEY, CDR2 SMNVEV (reference sequence). The V segment lost 3 bases and the J segment 7 bases; nucleotides outside the gene matches: 15. This CDR3 has 18 amino acids. The CDR3 DNA sequence: TGTGCCAGCAGTTTTCGACCGGGACAGGGATCCCGAGGTGAAAAACTGTTTTTT. As protein: CASSFRPGQGSRGEKLFF.

The CDR3 sequence: CASSLTGGKGANVLTF. The CDR3, as DNA: TGTGCCAGCAGCCTGACAGGGGGCAAAGGGGCCAACGTCCTGACTTTC. The V call is TRBV7-9, the J call TRBJ2-6; 10 bases fit TRBD1. Unmatched junction bases numbered 5, after V lost 5 bases and J lost 4 bases. Germline CDR1 and CDR2: SEHNR and FQNEAQ (reference sequence). CDR3 length equals 16 residues. Full variable domain (rest looked up from reference TRBV7-9 and TRBJ2-6): DTGVSQNPRHKITKRGQNVTFRCDPISEHNRLYWYRQTLGQGPEFLTYFQNEAQLEKSRLLSDRFSAERPKGSFSTLEIQRTEQGDSAMYLCASSLTGGKGANVLTFGAGSRLTVL.

The chain uses TRBV10-1 and TRBJ2-5; TRBD1 matches at 8 bases. CDR3 length equals 16 residues. The germline V gene encodes CDR1 WNHNN and CDR2 SYGVQD (reference sequence). Losses at the gene ends were 7 bases for V and 3 bases for J; bases not matched to a gene: 13. CDR3 residues: CASIHVRQTGEETQYF. The CDR3 DNA sequence: TGCGCCAGCATCCACGTACGACAGACAGGGGAAGAGACCCAGTACTTC.

This rearrangement joins TRBV30 to TRBJ2-3; D is unresolved. Germline assignment: CDR1 GTSNPN and CDR2 SVGIG (reference sequence). Trimming pared 2 bases from V and 2 bases from J, leaving 8 bases between. The CDR3 has 13 residues. CDR3 nucleotide sequence: TGTGCCTGGAGTAGCCTCATCACAGATACGCAGTATTTT. It translates to CAWSSLITDTQYF.

This clone was observed a single time. The rearrangement uses TRBV18 and TRBJ2-5, with D tentatively TRBD1 (6 bases). The germline V and J ends were trimmed by 6 bases and 2 bases, with 16 bases remaining between them. The CDR3 covers 15 residues. Germline lookup yields CDR1 KGHSH and CDR2 LQKENI. CDR3 amino acids: CASSQNPGVQETQYF. The CDR3 DNA sequence: TGTGCCAGCTCTCAAAACCCAGGGGTACAAGAGACCCAGTACTTC.

CDR3 sequence reads: CASSPTASGAQETQYF. The CDR3 coding sequence is TGTGCCAGCAGCCCCACAGCCAGCGGGGCCCAAGAGACCCAGTACTTC. V usage is TRBV5-4 and J usage is TRBJ2-5, with 7 bases matching TRBD2. V trimming: 4 bases; J trimming: 1 base; junction bases outside the gene matches: 10. Germline CDR1 and CDR2: SGHNT and YYREEE (reference sequence). The CDR3 totals 16 residues.

The chain is built from TRBV5-1 and TRBJ2-7; tentative D call: TRBD2 (6 bases). Trimming took 1 base from V and 3 from J, leaving 17 bases between them. Germline V gives CDR1 SGHRS, CDR2 YFSETQ. The CDR3 consists of 16 residues. The CDR3, as DNA: TGCGCCAGCAGCTTGAACCCCCAGCGGGCCCTCTACGAGCAGTACTTC. As protein: CASSLNPQRALYEQYF. Full variable domain (remainder filled in from reference TRBV5-1 and TRBJ2-7): KAGVTQTPRYLIKTRGQQVTLSCSPISGHRSVSWYQQTPGQGLQFLFEYFSETQRNKGNFPGRFSGRQFSNSRSEMNVSTLELGDSALYLCASSLNPQRALYEQYFGPGTRLTVT.

The J gene is TRBJ1-4, the V gene TRBV27; 12 bases match TRBD1. This CDR3 has 19 residues. V lost 0 bases and J lost 3; bases outside the gene matches: 8. The germline V gene encodes CDR1 MNHEY and CDR2 SMNVEV (reference sequence). The CDR3 reads CASSLSWGQGAVANEKLFF. The DNA of the CDR3 is TGTGCCAGCAGTTTATCTTGGGGACAGGGGGCGGTGGCTAATGAAAAACTGTTTTTT.

This chain connects TRBV9 to TRBJ2-5; 8 nucleotides align to TRBD2. V was pared by 3 bases and J by 6 bases, with 10 bases of the junction left unmatched. The CDR3 spans 15 residues. Germline V gene data show CDR1 as SGDLS and CDR2 as YYNGEE. The CDR3 coding sequence is TGTGCCAGCAGCGACACTAGCGGAAGGCTACAGACCCAGTACTTC. This translates into CASSDTSGRLQTQYF.

The rearrangement uses TRBV4-2 and TRBJ2-7, with TRBD2 matching 13 bases. After removal of 4 bases from V and 6 bases from J, the junction contained 6 bases not matched to a gene. Germline V lookup: CDR1 LGHNA, CDR2 YNFKEQ. CDR3 length: 15 amino acids. The CDR3 sequence is CASSLGLAGVFEQYF. CDR3 DNA: TGTGCCAGCAGCCTAGGACTAGCGGGAGTATTCGAGCAGTACTTC.

This chain links TRBV19 with TRBJ1-5; no clear D. V dropped 7 bases and J dropped 6 bases, with 13 bases sitting between them. The CDR3 covers 13 residues. Germline-derived CDR1 and CDR2 are LNHDA and SQIVND (reference sequence). Here the CDR3 DNA reads TGTGCCAGTAAAGGCAGAGCGGGTCAGCCCCAGCATTTT. Protein: CASKGRAGQPQHF.

The V and J genes are TRBV10-3 and TRBJ2-1; TRBD1 agrees at 8 bases. This CDR3 region has 13 residues. Germline V gene sequence: CDR1 ENHRY, CDR2 SYGVKD. With V trimmed by 10 bases and J by 7 bases, 9 bases remained unmatched. CDR3 sequence: CATTGGSDNEQFF. For the CDR3, the DNA is TGTGCCACCACAGGGGGGTCCGATAATGAGCAGTTCTTC.

The chain uses TRBV19 and TRBJ2-1, with TRBD1 matching over 9 bases. The trim removed 7 bases at V and 9 bases at J, leaving 4 bases unmatched. Germline V gene data show CDR1 as LNHDA and CDR2 as SQIVND (reference sequence). The CDR3 extends over 12 amino acids. The DNA for the CDR3 is TGTGCCAGTAAGGGACAGGGATTTGAGCAGTTCTTC. Translated: CASKGQGFEQFF. The variable domain in full, with the rest retrieved from reference TRBV19 and TRBJ2-1, is DGGITQSPKYLFRKEGQNVTLSCEQNLNHDAMYWYRQDPGQGLRLIYYSQIVNDFQKGDIAEGYSVSREKKESFPLTVTSAQKNPTAFYLCASKGQGFEQFFGPGTRLTVL.

The CDR3 DNA sequence: TGTGCCAGCAGAGCCGGGAGTGGCTTAGATACGCAGTATTTT. Protein: CASRAGSGLDTQYF. The chain couples TRBV7-2 to TRBJ2-3; tentative D call: TRBD2 (6 bases). Trimming stripped 6 bases from V and 5 bases from J, with 15 bases between. CDR1 is SGHTA and CDR2 is FQGNSA in the germline V gene. There are 14 residues in the CDR3.

This clone was picked up a small number of times. The chain combines TRBV7-6 with TRBJ2-3; D remains ambiguous. Germline assignment: CDR1 SGHVS and CDR2 FNYEAQ. The CDR3 consists of 13 residues. V shed 5 bases and J shed 6 bases, with 12 bases lying between them. The CDR3: CASSLAAPDTQYF. The CDR3 nucleotides read TGTGCCAGCAGCCTCGCCGCGCCGGATACGCAGTATTTT.

V is TRBV5-4 and J is TRBJ1-1, with 12 bases matching TRBD1. This CDR3 comprises 14 residues. J was trimmed by 11 bases and V by 0 bases; bases with no gene match: 5. Looked up from germline, CDR1 is SGHNT and CDR2 is YYREEE (reference sequence). The CDR3 DNA is TGTGCCAGCAGCTTGGGGGACAGGGGGCGGAGGGCTTTCTTT. Protein sequence: CASSLGDRGRRAFF.

V is TRBV12-5 and J is TRBJ2-5; TRBD2 aligns across 8 bases. V shed 4 bases, J shed 7 bases, and the junction held 5 bases outside the gene matches. Germline V CDR1 and CDR2: LGHNT, FRNRAP. This CDR3 has 13 residues. This CDR3 is CASGSGLVGTQYF. Here the CDR3 DNA reads TGTGCTAGTGGTTCGGGACTAGTGGGGACCCAGTACTTC.

The chain carries TRBV5-4 and TRBJ2-5; D might be TRBD1 (6 bases). The CDR3 is made up of 15 amino acids. The V and J ends lost 2 bases and 1 base respectively, with 12 bases between them. The V gene's germline CDR1 is SGHNT and CDR2 YYREEE (reference sequence). Written as DNA, the CDR3 is TGTGCCAGCAGCTTATACAGGGCGGCCCAAGAGACCCAGTACTTC. Translated: CASSLYRAAQETQYF.